Listed here is a single T cell receptor (beta chain). The CDR3 is 13 residues long. Looked up from germline, CDR1 is WSHSY and CDR2 is SAAADI. Trimming left V 6 bases short and J 5 bases short, with 14 bases between. Random-hexamer reverse transcription was applied to roughly 0.5 to 1 ug RNA. TCRdb itself ran the immunoSEQ multiplex PCR reads through MiXCR, one entry per CDR3 protein. The data show some 140,000 distinct CDR3 sequences, 85% to 95% seen once. This sample is drawn from a study of CD8 T cells in Susac syndrome. The source material was CD8+ T cells from PBMCs. The clonotype was recovered from a human donor with Susac syndrome. The chain joins TRBV10-2 to TRBJ2-7; TRBD1 is a possible D gene (6 bases). CDR3 DNA sequence: TGCGCCAGCAGCAGGGGTGGGCTCGACGAGCAGTACTTC. Its translation is CASSRGGLDEQYF.